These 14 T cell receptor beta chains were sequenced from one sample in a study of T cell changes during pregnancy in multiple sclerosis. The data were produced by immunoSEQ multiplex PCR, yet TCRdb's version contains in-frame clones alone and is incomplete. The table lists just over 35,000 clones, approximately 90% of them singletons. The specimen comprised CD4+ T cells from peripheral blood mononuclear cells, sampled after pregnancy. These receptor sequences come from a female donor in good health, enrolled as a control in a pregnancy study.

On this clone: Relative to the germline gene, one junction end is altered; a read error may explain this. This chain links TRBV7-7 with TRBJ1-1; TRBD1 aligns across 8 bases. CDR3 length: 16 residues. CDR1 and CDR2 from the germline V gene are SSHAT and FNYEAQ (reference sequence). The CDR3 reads CASSLTTGQERTEAFF. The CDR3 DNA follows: TGTGCTAGCAGCTTAACCACGGGACAGGAAAGGACTGAAGCTTTCTTT.

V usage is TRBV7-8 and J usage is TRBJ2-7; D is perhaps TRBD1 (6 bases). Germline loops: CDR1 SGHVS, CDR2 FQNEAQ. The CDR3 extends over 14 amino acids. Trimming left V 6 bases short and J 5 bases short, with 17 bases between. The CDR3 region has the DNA TGTGCCAGCAGACCAACCCTACAGGGCCACGAGCAGTACTTC. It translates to CASRPTLQGHEQYF.

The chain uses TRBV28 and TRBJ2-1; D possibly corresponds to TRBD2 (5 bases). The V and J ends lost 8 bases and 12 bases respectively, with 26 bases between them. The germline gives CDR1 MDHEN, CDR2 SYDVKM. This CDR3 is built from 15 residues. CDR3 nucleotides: TGTGCCAGCTCCAGTCTGGAGGACCTTTATCGCAGGCAGTTCTTC. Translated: CASSSLEDLYRRQFF. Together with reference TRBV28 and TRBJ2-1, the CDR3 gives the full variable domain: DVKVTQSSRYLVKRTGEKVFLECVQDMDHENMFWYRQDPGLGLRLIYFSYDVKMKEKGDIPEGYSVSREKKERFSLILESASTNQTSMYLCASSSLEDLYRRQFFGPGTRLTVL.

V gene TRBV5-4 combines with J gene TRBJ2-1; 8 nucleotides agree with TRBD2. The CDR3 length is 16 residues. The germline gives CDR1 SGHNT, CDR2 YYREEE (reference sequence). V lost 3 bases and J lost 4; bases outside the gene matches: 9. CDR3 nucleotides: TGTGCCAGCAGCTCCCCCGGGGGGGGTAGGTACAATGAGCAGTTCTTC. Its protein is CASSSPGGGRYNEQFF.

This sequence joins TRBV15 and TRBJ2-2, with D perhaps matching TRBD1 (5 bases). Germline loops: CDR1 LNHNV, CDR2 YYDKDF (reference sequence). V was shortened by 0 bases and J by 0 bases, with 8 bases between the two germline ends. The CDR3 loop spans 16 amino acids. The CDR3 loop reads CATSRDVTANTGELFF. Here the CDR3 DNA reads TGTGCCACCAGCAGAGATGTGACAGCGAACACCGGGGAGCTGTTTTTT.

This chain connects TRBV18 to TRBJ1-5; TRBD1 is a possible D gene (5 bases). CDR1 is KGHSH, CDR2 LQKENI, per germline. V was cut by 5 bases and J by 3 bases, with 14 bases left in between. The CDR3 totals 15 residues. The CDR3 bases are TGTGCCAGCTCAACTGCACGGGGGGACAATCAGCCCCAGCATTTT. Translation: CASSTARGDNQPQHF.

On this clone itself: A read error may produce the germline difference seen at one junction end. The CDR3 DNA follows: TGTGCCAGCAGCCTAGCGGGCAACACCGGGGAGCTGTTTTTT. Translating it yields CASSLAGNTGELFF. J is TRBJ2-2 and V is TRBV7-6, with 8 bases identical to TRBD2. The germline gives CDR1 SGHVS, CDR2 FNYEAQ. The CDR3 is 14 amino acids. The variable domain in full, completed from reference TRBV7-6 and TRBJ2-2, reads GAGVSQSPRYKVTKRGQDVALRCDPISGHVSLYWYRQALGQGPEFLTYFNYEAQQDKSGLPNDRFSAERPEGSISTLTIQRTEQRDSAMYRCASSLAGNTGELFFGEGSRLTVL.

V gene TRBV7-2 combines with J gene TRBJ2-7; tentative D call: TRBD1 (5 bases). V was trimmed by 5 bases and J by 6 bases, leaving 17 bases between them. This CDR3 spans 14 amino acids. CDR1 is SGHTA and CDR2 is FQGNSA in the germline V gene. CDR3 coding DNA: TGTGCCAGCAGCCGTGGTGCGTCAGGGTCCGAGCAGTACTTC. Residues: CASSRGASGSEQYF.

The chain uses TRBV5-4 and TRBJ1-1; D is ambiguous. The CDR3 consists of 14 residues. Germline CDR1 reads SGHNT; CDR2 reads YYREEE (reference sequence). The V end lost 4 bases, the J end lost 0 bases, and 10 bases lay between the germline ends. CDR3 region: CASSPRDMNTEAFF. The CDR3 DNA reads TGTGCCAGCAGCCCGAGGGATATGAACACTGAAGCTTTCTTT.

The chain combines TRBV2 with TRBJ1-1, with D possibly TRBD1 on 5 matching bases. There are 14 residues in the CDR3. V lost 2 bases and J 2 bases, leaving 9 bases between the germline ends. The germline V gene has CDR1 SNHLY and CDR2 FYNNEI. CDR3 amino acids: CASSERQQNTEAFF. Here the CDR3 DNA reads TGTGCCAGCAGTGAAAGACAGCAAAACACTGAAGCTTTCTTT.

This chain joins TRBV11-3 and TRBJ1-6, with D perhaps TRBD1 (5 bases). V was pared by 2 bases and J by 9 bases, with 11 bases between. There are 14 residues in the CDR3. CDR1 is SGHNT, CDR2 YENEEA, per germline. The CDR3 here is CASSLKGAGSPLHF. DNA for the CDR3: TGTGCCAGCAGCTTAAAAGGGGCAGGTTCACCCCTCCACTTT.

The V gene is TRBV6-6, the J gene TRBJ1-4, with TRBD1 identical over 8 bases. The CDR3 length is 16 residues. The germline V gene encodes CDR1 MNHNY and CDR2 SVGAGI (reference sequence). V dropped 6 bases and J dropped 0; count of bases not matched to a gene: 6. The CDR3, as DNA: TGTGCCAGCAGCTGGGGACAGGCCTCAACTAATGAAAAACTGTTTTTT. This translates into CASSWGQASTNEKLFF.

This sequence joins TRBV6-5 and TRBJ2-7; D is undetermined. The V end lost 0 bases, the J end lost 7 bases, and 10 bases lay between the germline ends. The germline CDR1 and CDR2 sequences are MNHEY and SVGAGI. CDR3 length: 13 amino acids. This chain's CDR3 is CASSYSHSREQYF. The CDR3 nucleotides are TGTGCCAGCAGTTACTCCCATTCCCGGGAGCAGTACTTC.

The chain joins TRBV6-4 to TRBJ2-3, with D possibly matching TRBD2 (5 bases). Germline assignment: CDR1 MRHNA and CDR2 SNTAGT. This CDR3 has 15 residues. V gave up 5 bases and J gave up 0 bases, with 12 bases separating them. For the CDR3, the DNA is TGTGCCAGCAGTTTCAGCGGCGAAAGCACAGATACGCAGTATTTT. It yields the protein CASSFSGESTDTQYF.